Listed below are T cell receptor beta chains from one sample, sequenced in a study of CD8+ T cells in alopecia areata. The table came from immunoSEQ multiplex PCR; TCRdb's copy has only in-frame clones and leaves some out. The sample lists 150,000 or so clones, roughly 65% occurring once. The sample was CD4+ T cells sorted from blood, taken at week 4, from a patient treated with tofacitinib. The source is a human donor with alopecia areata. Each CDR3 is given without its conserved first and last residue. The D gene is left open where the match is weak.

j_gene,d_gene,v_gene,CDR3aa
TRBJ1-5,NA,TRBV6-6,ASSPSPWTQH
TRBJ1-4,NA,TRBV2,ASSPGPEKLF
TRBJ1-4,NA,TRBV7-9,ASSLEDEKLF
TRBJ2-7,NA,TRBV5-6,ASRGPSYEQY
TRBJ1-6,NA,TRBV6-5,ASSYSQGLGSPLH
TRBJ1-2,NA,TRBV29-1,SGYMGGYT
TRBJ1-1,NA,TRBV5-8,ASSLYKNTEAF
TRBJ1-2,NA,TRBV2,ASSEVSRVLWGYT
TRBJ2-1,NA,TRBV7-3,ASSLFGGDYNEQF
TRBJ2-1,NA,TRBV18,ASSPGGSEQF
TRBJ2-5,NA,TRBV5-1,ASSLLTALRETQY
TRBJ1-4,NA,TRBV5-1,ASSNGAGNEKLF
TRBJ2-2,NA,TRBV7-9,ASSRINTGELF
TRBJ2-5,NA,TRBV6-5,ASRSSHKETQY
TRBJ2-1,TRBD2,TRBV6-1,ASGLSGGASNEQF
TRBJ1-2,NA,TRBV2,ASSEVGGHKEGYT
TRBJ1-5,NA,TRBV29-1,SVRVGGASNQPQH
TRBJ2-7,NA,TRBV29-1,SVVSASTKYEQY
TRBJ2-5,NA,TRBV6-5,ASSRRIEETQY
TRBJ1-6,NA,TRBV15,ATSTNDRTYSPLH
TRBJ2-5,NA,TRBV29-1,SATWSETQY
TRBJ2-1,TRBD1,TRBV29-1,SASDRGTYNEQF
TRBJ2-1,NA,TRBV19,ASSIGNEQF
TRBJ2-5,NA,TRBV15,ATSREGRWGETQY
TRBJ2-3,TRBD2,TRBV6-5,ASSRGGTQY
TRBJ2-3,TRBD1,TRBV29-1,SVGRDRGTDTQY
TRBJ2-1,TRBD2,TRBV29-1,SSRLAEASYNEQF
TRBJ2-4,NA,TRBV18,ASSPRALGDIQY
TRBJ2-3,NA,TRBV5-6,ASTPSPSTDTQY
TRBJ2-3,TRBD2,TRBV9,ASSVGGVTDTQY
TRBJ1-2,NA,TRBV29-1,SVGGNYGYT
TRBJ2-5,NA,TRBV27,ASRGSGETQY
TRBJ2-3,NA,TRBV9,ASSRTGADTQY
TRBJ1-4,TRBD1,TRBV6-6,ASTLPGTANEKLF
TRBJ1-1,NA,TRBV6-6,ASRLQDATEAF
TRBJ2-3,NA,TRBV30,AWTGGTSTDTQY
TRBJ1-5,NA,TRBV11-2,ASSLATGRYSNQPQH
TRBJ2-1,TRBD2,TRBV4-3,ASSQVSGGASYNEQF
TRBJ2-1,NA,TRBV7-3,ASSLGNEQF
TRBJ2-3,NA,TRBV29-1,SVEAGTRSTDTQY
TRBJ1-6,NA,TRBV7-6,ASSLAMGERGSPLH
TRBJ1-6,NA,TRBV27,ASSLGEERSPLH
TRBJ2-6,NA,TRBV9,ASSVGGTGANVLT
TRBJ2-2,NA,TRBV11-2,ASSLVWGLRLNTGELF
TRBJ2-5,TRBD2,TRBV6-5,ASTVGLAAGTQY